This TCR beta chain was found in a study of blood T cell repertoires in COVID-19. Across the whole study: Nucleic acid was either cDNA or gDNA, and it came from T cells, B-cell-depleted T cells, or PBMCs.

CDR3 length equals 14 residues. Per germline, CDR1 LGHDT and CDR2 YNNKEL (reference sequence). V trimming: 3 bases; J trimming: 4 bases; junction bases outside the gene matches: 1. The data were produced by immunoSEQ multiplex PCR, yet TCRdb's version contains in-frame clones alone and is incomplete. The sample has under 250,000 clones; roughly 86% are singletons. Regarding this clone: Other nucleotide sequences in the sample specify the same CDR3.

Sequenced: peripheral blood. This chain connects TRBV3-1 (or the pseudogene TRBV3-2) to TRBJ2-1; 9 positions match TRBD1. This receptor was taken from a woman older than 75 with COVID-19, enrolled during active disease. The CDR3 protein is CASSQGTGYNEQFF. Here the CDR3 DNA reads TGTGCCAGCAGCCAGGGGACAGGGTACAATGAGCAGTTCTTC.